This T cell receptor (beta chain) was found in a study of blood T cell repertoires in COVID-19. Study as a whole: Italy, Spain and the United States were the sources of the convalescent and acute COVID-19 samples.

Categorization into cohorts depended on clinical history that participants reported. Resolution of symptoms, clearance, or two negative PCRs was present in recovered Cohort 3 donors. The table came from immunoSEQ multiplex PCR; TCRdb's copy has only in-frame clones and leaves some out. The sample lists a few hundred thousand clones; around 89% were seen once. CDR3 length equals 16 residues. Looked up from germline, CDR1 is SGHNT and CDR2 is YENEEA. Trimming removed 5 bases from V and 0 bases from J, with 17 bases in between. Sequencing used PBMCs or T cells enriched from blood (not recorded which). This TCR came from a middle-aged woman who had recovered from COVID-19. The V gene is TRBV11-3, the J gene TRBJ2-7; possibly TRBD2 for D (6 bases). The CDR3 DNA is TGTGCCAGCAGCCTGAGGGCCGGGAGAGCCTCCTACGAGCAGTACTTC. Protein product: CASSLRAGRASYEQYF.